This T cell receptor (beta chain) was recorded in a study of blood T cell repertoires in COVID-19. As for the study in general: In each case, the material was cDNA or gDNA derived from T cells, B-cell-depleted T cells, or PBMCs.

Germline CDR1 MNHEY, CDR2 SVGAGI. Trimming took 7 bases from V and 3 from J, leaving 12 bases between them. This CDR3 is built from 13 residues. Sequencing used immunoSEQ multiplex PCR; TCRdb keeps in-frame clones, though not all of them. Of 120,000 or so clones listed, around 90% were seen once; the top ten hold less than 2%. The specimen was peripheral blood. V and J are TRBV6-5 and TRBJ1-2; possible D gene TRBD1, 5 bases. This receptor was obtained from a human donor in a cohort sampled during active COVID-19. The CDR3 DNA sequence: TGTGCCAGCACGACAGACTTTGACTATGGCTACACCTTC. It encodes CASTTDFDYGYTF.